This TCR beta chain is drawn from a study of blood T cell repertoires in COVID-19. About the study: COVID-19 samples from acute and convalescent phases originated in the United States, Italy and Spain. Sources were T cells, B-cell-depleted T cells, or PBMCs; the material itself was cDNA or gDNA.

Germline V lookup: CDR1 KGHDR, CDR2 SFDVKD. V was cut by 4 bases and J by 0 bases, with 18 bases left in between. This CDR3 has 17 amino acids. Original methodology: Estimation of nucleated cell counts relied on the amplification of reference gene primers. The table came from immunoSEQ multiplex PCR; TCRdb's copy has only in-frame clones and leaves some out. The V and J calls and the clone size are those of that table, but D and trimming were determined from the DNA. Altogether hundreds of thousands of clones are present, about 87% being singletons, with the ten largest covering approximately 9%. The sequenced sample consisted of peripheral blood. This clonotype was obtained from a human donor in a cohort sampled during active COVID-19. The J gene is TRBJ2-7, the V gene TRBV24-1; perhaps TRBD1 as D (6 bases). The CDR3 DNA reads TGTGCCACCAGTGACTCTGACTATGACAGGCCCTCCTACGAGCAGTACTTC. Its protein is CATSDSDYDRPSYEQYF.